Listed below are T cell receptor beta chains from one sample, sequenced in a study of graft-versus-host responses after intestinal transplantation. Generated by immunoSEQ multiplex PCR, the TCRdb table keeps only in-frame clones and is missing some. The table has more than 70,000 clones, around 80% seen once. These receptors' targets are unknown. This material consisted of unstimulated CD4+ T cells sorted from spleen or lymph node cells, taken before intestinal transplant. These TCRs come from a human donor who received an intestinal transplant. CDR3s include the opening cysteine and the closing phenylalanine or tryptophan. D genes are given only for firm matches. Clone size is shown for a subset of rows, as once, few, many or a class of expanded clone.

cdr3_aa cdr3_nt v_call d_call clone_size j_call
CSVGGGVYQETQYF TGCAGCGTTGGAGGGGGGGTTTACCAAGAGACCCAGTACTTC TRBV29-1 NA NA TRBJ2-5
CSVEGVLAWEQFF TGCAGCGTTGAAGGGGTACTAGCATGGGAGCAGTTCTTC TRBV29-1 NA NA TRBJ2-1
CASRLAGNTGELFF TGTGCCAGCAGACTAGCGGGGAACACCGGGGAGCTGTTTTTT TRBV9 TRBD2 NA TRBJ2-2
CASSEEYQETQYF TGTGCCAGCAGTGAGGAGTACCAAGAGACCCAGTACTTC TRBV2 NA NA TRBJ2-5
CASKEISSYNSPLHF TGTGCCAGCAAAGAGATAAGCTCCTATAATTCACCCCTCCACTTT TRBV6-1 NA NA TRBJ1-6
CASSRNRGRGSTGELFF TGCGCCAGCAGCCGGAACAGGGGGCGGGGGAGCACCGGGGAGCTGTTTTTT TRBV4-3 TRBD1 NA TRBJ2-2
CASSDLRGQSPLHF TGTGCCAGCAGTGATCTAAGGGGCCAGTCACCCCTCCACTTT TRBV2 NA NA TRBJ1-6
CASSQHRVRGYEQYF TGCGCCAGCAGTCAACACAGGGTAAGGGGATACGAGCAGTACTTC TRBV23-1 NA NA TRBJ2-7
CASSLASGSNTGELFF TGCGCCAGCAGCTTGGCCTCGGGGTCGAACACCGGGGAGCTGTTTTTT TRBV5-1 NA once TRBJ2-2
CAWTKPGQTNEQFF TGTGCCTGGACAAAGCCGGGACAGACCAATGAGCAGTTCTTC TRBV30 TRBD1 NA TRBJ2-1
CASTSYGADTQYF TGTGCCAGCACCTCTTACGGAGCAGATACGCAGTATTTT TRBV7-2 NA NA TRBJ2-3
CASSLKQGPYNSPLHF TGTGCCAGCAGCCTAAAACAGGGGCCCTATAATTCACCCCTCCACTTT TRBV28 TRBD1 NA TRBJ1-6
CASPGQGGYEQYF TGTGCCAGTCCGGGACAGGGGGGCTACGAGCAGTACTTC TRBV6-1 TRBD1 NA TRBJ2-7
CASSIGTGLSTDTQYF TGTGCCAGCAGCATTGGGACAGGACTTAGCACAGATACGCAGTATTTT TRBV5-6 TRBD1 NA TRBJ2-3
CASSEGRWSEQFF TGTGCCAGCAGTGAAGGGAGATGGAGTGAGCAGTTCTTC TRBV6-1 NA NA TRBJ2-1
CASSEAGTSGSTDTQYF TGTGCCAGCAGTGAAGCCGGGACTAGCGGGAGCACAGATACGCAGTATTTT TRBV6-1 TRBD2 NA TRBJ2-3
CASIFDSRVNEQFF TGTGCCAGCATCTTCGACAGCCGAGTCAATGAGCAGTTCTTC TRBV7-2 NA NA TRBJ2-1
CSVEVDSVYEQYF TGCAGCGTTGAAGTGGACAGTGTATACGAGCAGTACTTC TRBV29-1 NA NA TRBJ2-7
CSAGQFRGQPQHF TGCAGCGCGGGACAGTTTCGGGGCCAGCCCCAGCATTTT TRBV29-1 TRBD1 NA TRBJ1-5
CATSTPGGGANYGYTF TGTGCCACCAGCACTCCTGGGGGAGGTGCTAACTATGGCTACACCTTC TRBV15 NA once TRBJ1-2
CASSLVGAGANVLTF TGCGCCAGCAGCTTGGTAGGAGCTGGGGCCAACGTCCTGACTTTC TRBV5-1 NA NA TRBJ2-6
CASSRQDRPGANVLTF TGTGCCAGCAGCCGCCAAGACAGACCTGGGGCCAACGTCCTGACTTTC TRBV14 NA NA TRBJ2-6
CASTDGGGRTDTQYF TGTGCCAGCACCGACGGGGGGGGACGCACAGATACGCAGTATTTT TRBV6-1 TRBD2 NA TRBJ2-3
CASSLPILAGGSNEQFF TGTGCCAGCAGTTTACCGATACTAGCGGGGGGGTCCAATGAGCAGTTCTTC TRBV28 TRBD2 NA TRBJ2-1
CASSLVGSPLHF TGTGCCAGCAGTTTAGTGGGCTCACCCCTCCACTTT TRBV28 NA NA TRBJ1-6
CSVEKGEEAFF TGCAGCGTTGAAAAAGGAGAGGAAGCTTTCTTT TRBV29-1 NA NA TRBJ1-1
CASSEMLVPSYNEQFF TGTGCCAGCAGTGAAATGCTAGTCCCTTCCTACAATGAGCAGTTCTTC TRBV6-1 NA NA TRBJ2-1
CASSPLPGGKTYEQYF TGTGCCAGCAGTCCTCTTCCAGGGGGCAAGACCTACGAGCAGTACTTC TRBV28 TRBD1 NA TRBJ2-7
CASSFNPGTSGSWETQYF TGTGCCAGCAGTTTTAATCCCGGGACTAGCGGGAGCTGGGAGACCCAGTACTTC TRBV28 TRBD2 NA TRBJ2-5
CASSPAREQYF TGTGCCAGCTCTCCAGCGAGGGAGCAGTACTTC TRBV18 NA once TRBJ2-7
CASSSNPVGRRRFYEQYF TGTGCCAGCAGTTCAAACCCCGTAGGGAGGCGGAGATTCTACGAGCAGTACTTC TRBV28 NA NA TRBJ2-7
CASSVGYRGGHGYTF TGCGCCAGCAGTGTTGGGTATAGGGGAGGACATGGCTACACCTTC TRBV4-1 NA NA TRBJ1-2
CASSSPGRNQPQHF TGTGCCAGCAGTTCCCCAGGGAGGAATCAGCCCCAGCATTTT TRBV6-5 NA NA TRBJ1-5
CASSLAPPRSDEQFF TGTGCCAGCAGCTTAGCGCCTCCCCGGAGTGATGAGCAGTTCTTC TRBV11-2 NA NA TRBJ2-1
CASNRAGANVLTF TGTGCCAGCAACAGGGCTGGGGCCAACGTCCTGACTTTC TRBV6-1 NA NA TRBJ2-6
CASSRTEGANSPLHF TGTGCCAGCTCACGTACAGAGGGGGCGAATTCACCCCTCCACTTT TRBV18 TRBD1 NA TRBJ1-6
CASSKGDRKLFF TGTGCCAGCAGTAAAGGGGATCGAAAACTGTTTTTT TRBV6-5 NA NA TRBJ1-4
CASSLGTVGGVAKLFF TGTGCCAGCAGTTTAGGGACAGTCGGCGGGGTAGCAAAACTGTTTTTT TRBV28 TRBD1 NA TRBJ1-4
CASSIPSGTGEQFF TGTGCCAGTAGTATCCCCTCCGGGACTGGAGAGCAGTTCTTC TRBV19 NA NA TRBJ2-1
CASSIGMSRSYEQYF TGTGCCAGTAGTATAGGTATGTCCCGGAGCTACGAGCAGTACTTC TRBV19 NA NA TRBJ2-7
CASIRTGGDQPQHF TGTGCCAGTATCCGCACTGGAGGGGATCAGCCCCAGCATTTT TRBV19 NA NA TRBJ1-5
CASSFTGGDEKLFF TGTGCCAGCAGCTTTACAGGAGGGGATGAAAAACTGTTTTTT TRBV7-9 NA NA TRBJ1-4
CASSPGASGNTIYF TGTGCCAGTAGTCCAGGGGCATCCGGAAACACCATATATTTT TRBV19 NA NA TRBJ1-3
CASSLVRINSPLHF TGTGCCAGCAGTTTGGTGCGAATTAATTCACCCCTCCACTTT TRBV28 NA once TRBJ1-6
CASRPLETQYF TGCGCCAGCAGGCCACTGGAGACCCAGTACTTC TRBV10-1 NA NA TRBJ2-5
CASSSVGETQYF TGTGCCAGCTCATCGGTTGGAGAGACCCAGTACTTC TRBV5-4 NA NA TRBJ2-5
CASSLIPDTSYEQYF TGTGCCAGCAGCTTAATTCCGGACACTTCCTACGAGCAGTACTTC TRBV7-3 NA NA TRBJ2-7
CASSEQRSEQFF TGTGCCAGCAGTGAACAACGGAGTGAGCAGTTCTTC TRBV2 NA NA TRBJ2-1
CASSEWSGAFF TGTGCCAGCAGTGAGTGGAGCGGAGCTTTCTTT TRBV2 NA few TRBJ1-1
CASSSPGRNQSQHF TGTGCCAGCAGTTCCCCAGGGAGGAATCAGTCCCAGCATTTT TRBV6-5 NA NA TRBJ1-5
CASSYVQGSFSQPQHF TGTGCCAGCAGTTACGTCCAGGGATCATTTAGTCAGCCCCAGCATTTT TRBV6-6 NA few TRBJ1-5
CASSEGSGRDSPLHF TGTGCCAGCAGTGAAGGCTCAGGGAGGGATTCACCCCTCCACTTT TRBV6-1 NA NA TRBJ1-6
CASSPQGATDTQYF TGTGCCAGCAGCCCCCAGGGGGCCACAGATACGCAGTATTTT TRBV5-4 TRBD1 NA TRBJ2-3